Here is one TCR beta chain with its context. Its antigen is unidentified. This sample was included in a study of response to subunit inactivated influenza vaccine. Study outcomes and limitations: The authors put forward the suggestion that each seasonal influenza vaccination may bring in only a limited number of new T cells.

Trimming left V 3 bases short and J 5 bases short, with 11 bases between. The CDR3 runs to 13 residues. Per the germline V gene, CDR1 is DFQATT and CDR2 is SNEGSKA (reference sequence). Each CDR3 protein gets one entry after TCRdb re-called the RT-PCR reads with MiXCR. Of about 480,000 distinct CDR3 sequences detected, 10% to 15% appear once; the ten largest clones hold 10% to 15%. Sequencing was performed on PBMCs from blood, taken 45 days after vaccination. The receptor comes from a man aged 45 to 65 who received an inactivated influenza vaccine. The J gene is TRBJ2-4, the V gene TRBV20-1, with no clear D. This CDR3 reads CSASVLQQNIQYF. CDR3 nucleotides: TGCAGTGCTAGTGTGCTACAGCAAAACATTCAGTACTTC.